This T cell receptor (beta chain) is from a study of naive and memory T cell subsets. Per the germline V gene, CDR1 is SNHLY and CDR2 is FYNNEI. The CDR3 contains 12 residues. V lost 3 bases and J 6 bases, leaving 8 bases between the germline ends. Four PCR rounds used nested alpha and beta constant region primers plus the SP2 primer. For blood and skin samples, reverse transcription used TCR alpha and beta constant primers. MiXCR, applied by TCRdb to the 5' RACE reads, yields one record per CDR3 protein. The data show tens of thousands of distinct CDR3 sequences, with less than 10% seen just once and over 8% held by the top ten. At least ten counts were recorded for this clonotype. An oligonucleotide containing a UMI was ligated to the 3' end of TCR cDNA.

This chain connects TRBV2 to TRBJ1-1; no firm D call. This clonotype was obtained from a female donor in good health. Here the CDR3 DNA reads TGTGCCAGCAGTGACGCCACCCCTGAAGCTTTCTTT. Its translation: CASSDATPEAFF.